The 31 T cell receptor beta chains listed next were all sequenced from one sample in a study of blood T cell repertoires in COVID-19. Sequencing used immunoSEQ multiplex PCR; TCRdb keeps in-frame clones, though not all of them. In the table there are hundreds of thousands of clones, over 75% of which are singletons. Source material: peripheral blood. These TCRs come from a man aged 50-60 years with COVID-19, enrolled during active disease.

V is TRBV11-2 and J is TRBJ2-5; TRBD2 matches 10 bases. V dropped 1 base and J dropped 5; count of bases not matched to a gene: 4. This CDR3 region has 15 residues. Germline V gene data show CDR1 as SGHAT and CDR2 as FQNNGV. CDR3 DNA: TGTGCCAGCAGCTTAGGGACTAGCGGACCCGAGACCCAGTACTTC. Protein: CASSLGTSGPETQYF.

The chain is built from TRBV7-3 and TRBJ2-2, with 9 bases lining up with TRBD2. Germline CDR1 is SGHTA and CDR2 is FQGTGA. J gave up 1 base and V 5 bases, and 5 bases lay outside the gene matches. There are 16 residues in the CDR3. CDR3 amino acids: CASSAASGVNTGELFF. The DNA for the CDR3 is TGTGCCAGCAGCGCCGCTAGCGGGGTGAACACCGGGGAGCTGTTTTTT.

V is TRBV6-5 and J is TRBJ2-5; 11 nucleotides match TRBD2. Trimming cost V 7 bases and J 2 bases; bases outside gene matches: 3. In germline, CDR1 is MNHEY, CDR2 SVGAGI. This CDR3 region has 14 residues. The CDR3 coding sequence is TGTGCCAGCACGGGACTAGCGGAACAAGAGACCCAGTACTTC. Its protein is CASTGLAEQETQYF.

This rearrangement joins TRBV27 to TRBJ2-7; D possibly corresponds to TRBD1 (6 bases). V was pared by 4 bases and J by 3 bases, with 16 bases between. Germline V gene sequence: CDR1 MNHEY, CDR2 SMNVEV (reference sequence). The CDR3 is 15 amino acids. CDR3 amino acids: CASSSTGSPFYEQYF. The CDR3 DNA sequence: TGTGCCAGCAGTTCAACAGGGAGTCCCTTCTACGAGCAGTACTTC.

The gene calls are TRBV2 and TRBJ1-2; TRBD1 matches at 9 bases. The CDR3 contains 12 residues. Germline V gene sequence: CDR1 SNHLY, CDR2 FYNNEI. After removal of 10 bases from V and 7 bases from J, the junction contained 7 bases not matched to a gene. This chain's CDR3 is CAIPGQGFGYTF. In DNA form, the CDR3 reads TGTGCCATCCCGGGACAGGGTTTTGGCTACACCTTC. Filled out from reference TRBV2 and TRBJ1-2, the complete variable domain reads EPEVTQTPSHQVTQMGQEVILRCVPISNHLYFYWYRQILGQKVEFLVSFYNNEISEKSEIFDDQFSVERPDGSNFTLKIRSTKLEDSAMYFCAIPGQGFGYTFGSGTRLTVV.

This chain joins TRBV6-2 or TRBV6-3 and TRBJ1-2; D is perhaps TRBD1 (6 bases). This CDR3 has 14 residues. V was cut by 2 bases and J by 4 bases, with 11 bases left in between. Germline lookup yields CDR1 MNHEY and CDR2 SVGEGT. The CDR3 nucleotides read TGTGCCAGCAGTTACCCCGGACAGCGCTATGGCTACACCTTC. This encodes CASSYPGQRYGYTF.

The V call is TRBV20-1, the J call TRBJ1-1; D gene uncertain. CDR3 length: 10 amino acids. V dropped 7 bases and J dropped 11 bases, with 14 bases sitting between them. Germline CDR1 and CDR2: DFQATT and SNEGSKA (reference sequence). CDR3 loop: CSVWSQKAFF. CDR3 coding DNA: TGCAGTGTATGGAGCCAGAAGGCTTTCTTT.

The table lists this clone with a count of one. Other DNA sequences in this specimen translate into the identical CDR3. The chain uses TRBV18 and TRBJ2-7; a weak D match, TRBD2 (5 bases). Germline lookup yields CDR1 KGHSH and CDR2 LQKENI. CDR3 size: 13 residues. Trimming left V 3 bases short and J 0 bases short, with 6 bases between. CDR3 DNA: TGTGCCAGCTCACCTGGGAGCTCCTACGAGCAGTACTTC. Translating it yields CASSPGSSYEQYF.

The chain combines TRBV10-3 with TRBJ2-2; 10 bases match TRBD1. The CDR3 sequence is 15 residues long. In germline, CDR1 is ENHRY, CDR2 SYGVKD. V lost 6 bases and J lost 7; bases outside the gene matches: 8. The CDR3 DNA is TGTGCCATCAGCTCCGGACAGGGGGTGGTCGGGGAGCTGTTTTTT. Translating it yields CAISSGQGVVGELFF.

The rearrangement uses TRBV20-1 and TRBJ1-4, with D uncertain. Trimming cost V 3 bases and J 8 bases, with 7 bases left between them. Germline values: CDR1 DFQATT, CDR2 SNEGSKA (reference sequence). The CDR3 has 11 residues. The CDR3 here is CSARGREKLFF. For the CDR3, the DNA is TGCAGTGCTAGGGGCAGAGAAAAACTGTTTTTT.

This chain uses TRBV10-3 with TRBJ2-1, with a tentative D call TRBD2 (6 bases). V lost 6 bases and J lost 6, with 15 bases in between. CDR3 length: 14 amino acids. CDR1 is ENHRY and CDR2 is SYGVKD in the germline V gene. CDR3 in amino acids: CAIRRDDAGNEQFF. DNA of the CDR3: TGTGCCATCAGGCGGGACGATGCGGGCAATGAGCAGTTCTTC.

This clone has ten or more counts. This sequence joins TRBV5-1 and TRBJ2-7; 9 bases align to TRBD2. Germline lookup yields CDR1 SGHRS and CDR2 YFSETQ. The junction had 9 bases not matched to a gene; V was cut back by 9 bases and J by 2 bases. CDR3 length: 14 amino acids. The CDR3 loop is CATRSSGDAYEQYF. Here the CDR3 DNA reads TGCGCCACCAGGTCTAGCGGGGATGCCTACGAGCAGTACTTC.

The table lists this clone with a count of one. The chain joins TRBV30 to TRBJ1-3, with D possibly being TRBD1 (5 bases). Trimming removed 0 bases from V and 5 bases from J, with 11 bases in between. This CDR3 is built from 14 residues. Germline CDR1 reads GTSNPN; CDR2 reads SVGIG (reference sequence). CDR3 bases: TGTGCCTGGAGTGTACGTCGGGGGAGAAACACCATATATTTT. Translating it yields CAWSVRRGRNTIYF.

This chain connects TRBV27 to TRBJ2-3, with 9 positions matching TRBD2. CDR1 MNHEY and CDR2 SMNVEV come from the germline V gene (reference sequence). V shed 4 bases, J shed 5 bases, and the junction held 7 bases outside the gene matches. The CDR3 is 15 residues long. CDR3 protein: CASSSPSGVRDTQYF. The DNA for the CDR3 is TGTGCCAGCAGTTCCCCTAGCGGGGTCCGAGATACGCAGTATTTT.

The CDR3 DNA follows: TGTGCCAGCAGCGCCCATCTGGACTGGGTTGGCGAGCAGTTCTTC. Translating gives CASSAHLDWVGEQFF. The J gene is TRBJ2-1, the V gene TRBV9, with TRBD2 as a possible D gene (5 bases). V was clipped by 3 bases and J by 10 bases, with 20 bases between them. Germline CDR1 reads SGDLS; CDR2 reads YYNGEE. CDR3 length: 15 residues.

The rearrangement uses TRBV30 and TRBJ1-1; unclear D gene. The ends were cut back, 5 bases at V and 3 bases at J, with 13 bases in the middle. Per the germline V gene, CDR1 is GTSNPN and CDR2 is SVGIG (reference sequence). This CDR3 has 13 residues. CDR3 sequence reads: CAWSTLSDTEAFF. The CDR3 DNA reads TGTGCCTGGTCGACCCTAAGCGACACTGAAGCTTTCTTT.

Note on this clone: At one end the junction does not follow the germline gene, possibly because of a read error. The rearrangement links TRBV4-3 to TRBJ2-3; 8 bases map to TRBD1. Looked up from germline, CDR1 is LGHNA and CDR2 is YSLEER. The CDR3 length is 15 residues. The CDR3 here is CASSQALHGTGTQYF. Here the CDR3 DNA reads TGCGCCAGCAGCCAGGCTTTACATGGGACAGGTACGCAGTATTTT.

This clone was seen only once. This chain uses TRBV18 with TRBJ1-5; D possibly corresponds to TRBD1 (5 bases). The CDR3 is made up of 14 amino acids. CDR1 is KGHSH, CDR2 LQKENI, per germline. V was cut by 5 bases and J by 9 bases, with 17 bases left in between. The CDR3 nucleotides read TGTGCCAGCTCAGTCGGACACAACGGGCGGCCCCAGCATTTT. It specifies CASSVGHNGRPQHF.

This clone was recorded only once. This chain uses TRBV28 with TRBJ1-6; 7 nucleotides align to TRBD1. The germline V gene encodes CDR1 MDHEN and CDR2 SYDVKM. J was trimmed by 9 bases and V by 6 bases; bases with no gene match: 5. The CDR3 loop spans 13 amino acids. The CDR3 coding sequence is TGTGCCAGCAGCCCAGACAGGGTTTCACCCCTCCACTTT. Translation: CASSPDRVSPLHF. Supplemented by reference TRBV28 and TRBJ1-6, the full variable domain reads DVKVTQSSRYLVKRTGEKVFLECVQDMDHENMFWYRQDPGLGLRLIYFSYDVKMKEKGDIPEGYSVSREKKERFSLILESASTNQTSMYLCASSPDRVSPLHFGNGTRLTVT.

The chain combines TRBV12-3 or TRBV12-4 with TRBJ1-2; the D gene is possibly TRBD1 (5 bases). The germline V and J ends were trimmed by 8 bases and 4 bases, with 14 bases remaining between them. This CDR3 has 13 amino acids. As DNA, the CDR3 is TGTGCCAGCGAACGGGGGGGAGGCTATGGCTACACCTTC. Translation gives CASERGGGYGYTF.

The chain joins TRBV6-1 to TRBJ1-6, with D unresolved. The CDR3 runs 14 residues. CDR1 is MNHNS and CDR2 is SASEGT in the germline V gene. Trimming took 2 bases from V and 6 from J, leaving 8 bases between them. CDR3 bases: TGTGCCAGCAGTGAATTGGCAGTTAATTCACCCCTCCACTTT. It specifies CASSELAVNSPLHF.

The rearrangement joins TRBV7-9 to TRBJ1-2; D is possibly TRBD1 (5 bases). Germline CDR1 SEHNR, CDR2 FQNEAQ (reference sequence). The CDR3 is made up of 16 amino acids. V was clipped by 7 bases and J by 3 bases, with 21 bases between them. The CDR3 bases are TGTGCCAGCACCACCCAATGGGAGGGGCGAGACTATGGCTACACCTTC. Amino acids: CASTTQWEGRDYGYTF. The whole variable domain, remainder taken from reference TRBV7-9 and TRBJ1-2, is DTGVSQNPRHKITKRGQNVTFRCDPISEHNRLYWYRQTLGQGPEFLTYFQNEAQLEKSRLLSDRFSAERPKGSFSTLEIQRTEQGDSAMYLCASTTQWEGRDYGYTFGSGTRLTVV.

This chain joins TRBV7-2 and TRBJ1-3; tentatively, D is TRBD1 (5 bases). The CDR3 has 14 amino acids. The germline V gene encodes CDR1 SGHTA and CDR2 FQGNSA. The V and J ends lost 4 bases and 3 bases respectively, with 10 bases between them. CDR3 in DNA: TGTGCCAGCAGCTCAGGGCCACTTGGAAACACCATATATTTT. Translated, it gives CASSSGPLGNTIYF.

The chain uses TRBV7-2 and TRBJ1-6; weak D call: TRBD1 (5 bases). V was shortened by 5 bases and J by 5 bases, with 13 bases between the two germline ends. This CDR3 is 15 amino acids long. Germline-derived CDR1 and CDR2 are SGHTA and FQGNSA. CDR3 residues: CASSQRPGDNSPLHF. CDR3 nucleotide sequence: TGTGCCAGCAGCCAACGGCCGGGGGATAATTCACCCCTCCACTTT.

The genes are TRBV12-3 or TRBV12-4 and TRBJ2-1, with TRBD2 as a possible D gene (6 bases). The V gene lost 6 bases and the J gene lost 6 bases, with 9 bases spanning the gap. The CDR3 loop spans 12 amino acids. The CDR3 bases are TGTGCCAGCAGCGGGGACTCCAATGAGCAGTTCTTC. Protein product: CASSGDSNEQFF.

V is TRBV7-3 and J is TRBJ2-5; 10 positions match TRBD2. The CDR3 is 15 amino acids. From germline, CDR1 is SGHTA and CDR2 FQGTGA. Trimming took 5 bases from V and 5 from J; bases not matched to a gene: 8. For the CDR3, the DNA is TGTGCCAGCAGCGCCACTAGCGGGATGGGTGAGACCCAGTACTTC. Protein product: CASSATSGMGETQYF.

The chain carries TRBV5-6 and TRBJ1-2; D is uncertain. V was shortened by 4 bases and J by 8 bases, with 12 bases between the two germline ends. The CDR3 loop spans 12 amino acids. Germline lookup yields CDR1 SGHDT and CDR2 YYEEEE. This CDR3 is CASSPRFGGYTF. For the CDR3, the DNA is TGTGCCAGCAGCCCTAGGTTTGGGGGCTACACCTTC.

This rearrangement joins TRBV9 to TRBJ1-4; D not certain. The germline gives CDR1 SGDLS, CDR2 YYNGEE. The germline V and J ends were trimmed by 0 bases and 8 bases, with 17 bases remaining between them. This CDR3 has 16 residues. CDR3 coding DNA: TGTGCCAGCAGCGTAGGCGCGGGGAGTGATCAGGAAAAACTGTTTTTT. Protein product: CASSVGAGSDQEKLFF.

The chain uses TRBV19 and TRBJ1-2, with TRBD1 identical over 7 bases. The CDR3 consists of 13 residues. Trimming cost V 3 bases and J 7 bases; bases outside gene matches: 5. The germline gives CDR1 LNHDA, CDR2 SQIVND (reference sequence). The CDR3 DNA reads as TGTGCCAGTAGTATGGAGGGGACAGCTGGCTACACCTTC. Its protein is CASSMEGTAGYTF.

This clone was recorded only once. The chain links TRBV28 to TRBJ2-2, with 9 bases identical to TRBD1. V lost 6 bases and J lost 0; bases outside the gene matches: 5. CDR3 length equals 16 residues. In germline, CDR1 is MDHEN, CDR2 SYDVKM. CDR3 DNA: TGTGCCAGCAGAAAACAGGGGGCATCGAACACCGGGGAGCTGTTTTTT. Its protein is CASRKQGASNTGELFF. Variable domain in full (rest from reference TRBV28 and TRBJ2-2): DVKVTQSSRYLVKRTGEKVFLECVQDMDHENMFWYRQDPGLGLRLIYFSYDVKMKEKGDIPEGYSVSREKKERFSLILESASTNQTSMYLCASRKQGASNTGELFFGEGSRLTVL.

The chain combines TRBV6-4 with TRBJ1-2; D perhaps matches TRBD1 (5 bases). CDR3 length: 13 residues. Germline-derived CDR1 and CDR2 are MRHNA and SNTAGT. Trimming shortened V by 8 bases and J by 7 bases, and 17 bases separated the two germline ends. CDR3 sequence reads: CASSPRGGSGYTF. The CDR3 bases are TGTGCCAGCTCCCCGCGGGGGGGGTCTGGCTACACCTTC.